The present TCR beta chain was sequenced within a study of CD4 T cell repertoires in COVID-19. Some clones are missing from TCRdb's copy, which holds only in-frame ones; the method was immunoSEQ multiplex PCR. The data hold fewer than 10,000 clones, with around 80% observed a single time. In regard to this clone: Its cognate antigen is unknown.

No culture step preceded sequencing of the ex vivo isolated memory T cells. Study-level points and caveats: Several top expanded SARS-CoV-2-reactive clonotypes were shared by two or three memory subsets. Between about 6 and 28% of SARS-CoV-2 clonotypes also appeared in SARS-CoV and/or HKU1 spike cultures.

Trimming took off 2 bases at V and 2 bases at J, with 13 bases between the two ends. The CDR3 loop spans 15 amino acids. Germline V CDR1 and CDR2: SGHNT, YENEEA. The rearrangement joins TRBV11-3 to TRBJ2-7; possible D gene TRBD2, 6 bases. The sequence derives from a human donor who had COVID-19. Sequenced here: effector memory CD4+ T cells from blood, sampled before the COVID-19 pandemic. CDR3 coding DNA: TGTGCCAGCAGCTTACTCGGGACTGCAGCCTACGAGCAGTACTTC. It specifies CASSLLGTAAYEQYF.